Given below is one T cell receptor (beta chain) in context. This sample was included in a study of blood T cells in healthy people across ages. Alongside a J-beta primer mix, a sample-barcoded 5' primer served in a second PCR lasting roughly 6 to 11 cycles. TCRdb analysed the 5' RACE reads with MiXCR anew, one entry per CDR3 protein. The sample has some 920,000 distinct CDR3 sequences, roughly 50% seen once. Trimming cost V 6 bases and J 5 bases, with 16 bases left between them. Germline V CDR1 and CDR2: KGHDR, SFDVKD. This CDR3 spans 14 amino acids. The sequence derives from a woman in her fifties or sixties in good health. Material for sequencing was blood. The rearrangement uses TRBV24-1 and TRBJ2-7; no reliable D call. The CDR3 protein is CATSSPRSVDEQYF. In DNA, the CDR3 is TGTGCCACCAGTTCTCCCCGTTCGGTGGACGAGCAGTACTTC.